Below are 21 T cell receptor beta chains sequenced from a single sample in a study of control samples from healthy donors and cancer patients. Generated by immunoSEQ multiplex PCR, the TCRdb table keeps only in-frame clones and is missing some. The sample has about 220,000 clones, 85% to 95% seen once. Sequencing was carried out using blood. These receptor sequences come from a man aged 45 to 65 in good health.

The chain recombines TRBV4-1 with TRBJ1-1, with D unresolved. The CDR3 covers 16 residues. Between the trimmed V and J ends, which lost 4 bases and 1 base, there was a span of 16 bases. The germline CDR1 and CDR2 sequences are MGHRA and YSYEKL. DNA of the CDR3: TGCGCCAGCAGCCCGAGGTGGGGTGCCCCGAACACTGAAGCTTTCTTT. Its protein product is CASSPRWGAPNTEAFF.

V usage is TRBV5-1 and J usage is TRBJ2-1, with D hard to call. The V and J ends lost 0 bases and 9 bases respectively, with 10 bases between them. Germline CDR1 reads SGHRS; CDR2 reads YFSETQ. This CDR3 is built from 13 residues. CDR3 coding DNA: TGCGCCAGCAGCTTGGGCGTGGGCATTGAGCAGTTCTTC. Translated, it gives CASSLGVGIEQFF. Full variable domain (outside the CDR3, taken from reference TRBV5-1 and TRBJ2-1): KAGVTQTPRYLIKTRGQQVTLSCSPISGHRSVSWYQQTPGQGLQFLFEYFSETQRNKGNFPGRFSGRQFSNSRSEMNVSTLELGDSALYLCASSLGVGIEQFFGPGTRLTVL.

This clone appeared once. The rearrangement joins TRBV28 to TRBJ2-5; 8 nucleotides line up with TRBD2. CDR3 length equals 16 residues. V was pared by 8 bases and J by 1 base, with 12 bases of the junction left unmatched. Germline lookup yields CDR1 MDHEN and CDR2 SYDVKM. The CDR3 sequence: CASGYPGGGFQETQYF. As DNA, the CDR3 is TGTGCCAGCGGTTATCCGGGAGGGGGATTCCAAGAGACCCAGTACTTC.

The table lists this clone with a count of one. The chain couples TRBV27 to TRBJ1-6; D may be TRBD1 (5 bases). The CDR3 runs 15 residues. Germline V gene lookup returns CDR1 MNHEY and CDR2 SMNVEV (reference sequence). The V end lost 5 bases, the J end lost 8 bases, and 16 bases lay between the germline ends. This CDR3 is CASSGGMAKYSPLHF. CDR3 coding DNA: TGTGCCAGCAGTGGGGGAATGGCGAAATATTCACCCCTCCACTTT.

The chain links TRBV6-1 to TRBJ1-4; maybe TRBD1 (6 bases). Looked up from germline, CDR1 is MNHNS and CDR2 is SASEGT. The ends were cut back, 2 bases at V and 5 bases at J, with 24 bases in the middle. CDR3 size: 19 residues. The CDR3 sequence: CASSERKRGPGHPNEKLFF. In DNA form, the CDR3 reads TGTGCCAGCAGTGAAAGGAAAAGAGGACCGGGACACCCAAATGAAAAACTGTTTTTT.

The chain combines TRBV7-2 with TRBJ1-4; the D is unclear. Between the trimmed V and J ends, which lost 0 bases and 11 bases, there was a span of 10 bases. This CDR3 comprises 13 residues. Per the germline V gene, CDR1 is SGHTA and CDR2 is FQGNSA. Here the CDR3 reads CASSLADVGKLFF. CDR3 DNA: TGTGCCAGCAGCTTAGCGGACGTCGGGAAACTGTTTTTT.

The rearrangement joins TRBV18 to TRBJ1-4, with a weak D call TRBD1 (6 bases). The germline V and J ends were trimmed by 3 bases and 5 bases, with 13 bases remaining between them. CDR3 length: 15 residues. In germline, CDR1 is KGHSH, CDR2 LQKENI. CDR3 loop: CASSPYRAPNEKLFF. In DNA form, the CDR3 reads TGTGCCAGCTCACCCTACAGGGCCCCAAATGAAAAACTGTTTTTT.

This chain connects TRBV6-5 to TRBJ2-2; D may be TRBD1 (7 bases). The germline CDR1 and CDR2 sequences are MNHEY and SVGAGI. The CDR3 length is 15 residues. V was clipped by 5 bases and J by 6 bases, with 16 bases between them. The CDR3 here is CASSHRPGGSGELFF. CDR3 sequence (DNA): TGTGCCAGCAGTCATCGACCAGGGGGGTCCGGGGAGCTGTTTTTT.

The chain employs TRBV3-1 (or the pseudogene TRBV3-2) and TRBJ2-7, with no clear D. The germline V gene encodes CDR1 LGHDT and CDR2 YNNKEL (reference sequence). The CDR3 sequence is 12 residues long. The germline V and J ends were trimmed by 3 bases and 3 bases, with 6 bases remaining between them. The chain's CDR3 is CASSQGHYEQYF. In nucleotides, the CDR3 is TGTGCCAGCAGCCAGGGCCACTACGAGCAGTACTTC.

The CDR3 bases are TGTGCCACCAGCACATCTTCGGGGGCTTTAGGGAACACCATATATTTT. Translating gives CATSTSSGALGNTIYF. J is TRBJ1-3 and V is TRBV15; the D gene is possibly TRBD1 (6 bases). Between the trimmed V and J ends, which lost 4 bases and 7 bases, there was a span of 20 bases. The CDR3 spans 16 residues. From germline, CDR1 is LNHNV and CDR2 YYDKDF (reference sequence).

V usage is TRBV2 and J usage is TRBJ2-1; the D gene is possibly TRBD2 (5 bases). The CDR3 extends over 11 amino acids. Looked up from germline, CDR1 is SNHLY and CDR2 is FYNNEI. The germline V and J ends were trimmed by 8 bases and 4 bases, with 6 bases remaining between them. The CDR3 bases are TGTGCCAGCGCGGGTTACAATGAGCAGTTCTTC. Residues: CASAGYNEQFF.

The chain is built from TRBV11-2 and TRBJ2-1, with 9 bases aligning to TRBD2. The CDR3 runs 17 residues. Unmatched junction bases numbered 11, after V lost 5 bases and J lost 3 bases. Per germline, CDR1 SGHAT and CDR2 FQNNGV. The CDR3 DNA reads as TGTGCCAGCAGCCACCACAGCGGGCGGGGGGGCTACAATGAGCAGTTCTTC. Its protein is CASSHHSGRGGYNEQFF.

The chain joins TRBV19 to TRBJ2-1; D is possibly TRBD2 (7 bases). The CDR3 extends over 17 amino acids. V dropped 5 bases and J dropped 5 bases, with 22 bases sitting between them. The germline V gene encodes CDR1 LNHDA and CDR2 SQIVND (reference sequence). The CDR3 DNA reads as TGTGCCAGTAGTCCCCGGGGGGCAGGAAGCTCGAACAATGAGCAGTTCTTC. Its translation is CASSPRGAGSSNNEQFF.

The DNA of the CDR3 is TGCGCCAGCACTCACAGGGGGTACGAGCAGTACTTC. Protein: CASTHRGYEQYF. This chain uses TRBV10-1 with TRBJ2-7, with 8 positions matching TRBD1. The CDR3 is 12 amino acids. J gave up 4 bases and V 7 bases, and 3 bases lay outside the gene matches. Germline CDR1 reads WNHNN; CDR2 reads SYGVQD (reference sequence).

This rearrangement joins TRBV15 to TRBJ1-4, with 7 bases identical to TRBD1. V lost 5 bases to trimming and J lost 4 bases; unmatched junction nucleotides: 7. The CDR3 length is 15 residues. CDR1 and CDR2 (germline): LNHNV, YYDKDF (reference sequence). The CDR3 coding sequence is TGTGCCACCAGCGGCGGGACAGAATATAATGAAAAACTGTTTTTT. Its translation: CATSGGTEYNEKLFF.

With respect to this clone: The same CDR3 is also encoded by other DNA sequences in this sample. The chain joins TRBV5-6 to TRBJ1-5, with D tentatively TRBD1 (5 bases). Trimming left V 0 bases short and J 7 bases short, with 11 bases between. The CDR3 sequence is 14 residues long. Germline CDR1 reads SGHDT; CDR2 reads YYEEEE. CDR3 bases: TGTGCCAGCAGCTTGGAGCCTGGGGGGCAGCCCCAGCATTTT. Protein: CASSLEPGGQPQHF.

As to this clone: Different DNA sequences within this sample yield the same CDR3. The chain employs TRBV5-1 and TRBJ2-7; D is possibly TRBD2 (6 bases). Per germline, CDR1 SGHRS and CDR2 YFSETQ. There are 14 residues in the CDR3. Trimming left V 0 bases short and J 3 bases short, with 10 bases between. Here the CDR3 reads CASSLGGVGYEQYV. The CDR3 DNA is TGCGCCAGCAGCTTGGGCGGGGTCGGCTACGAGCAGTACGTC.

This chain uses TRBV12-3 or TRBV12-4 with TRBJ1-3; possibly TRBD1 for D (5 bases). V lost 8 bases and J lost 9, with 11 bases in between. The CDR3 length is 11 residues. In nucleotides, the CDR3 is TGTGCCAGCGAACAGGTTGCCACCATATATTTT. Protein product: CASEQVATIYF.

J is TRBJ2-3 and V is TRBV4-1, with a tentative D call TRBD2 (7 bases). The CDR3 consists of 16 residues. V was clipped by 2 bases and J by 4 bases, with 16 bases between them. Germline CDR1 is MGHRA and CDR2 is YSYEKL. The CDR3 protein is CASSQMGGANADTQYF. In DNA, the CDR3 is TGCGCCAGCAGCCAAATGGGGGGGGCAAATGCAGATACGCAGTATTTT.

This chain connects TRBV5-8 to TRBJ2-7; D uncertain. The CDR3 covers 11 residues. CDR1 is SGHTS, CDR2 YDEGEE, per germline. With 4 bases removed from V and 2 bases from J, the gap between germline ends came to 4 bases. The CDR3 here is CASSVAYEQYF. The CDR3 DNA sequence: TGTGCCAGCAGCGTTGCCTACGAGCAGTACTTC.

The CDR3 reads CSALGPPGPYF. In DNA form, the CDR3 reads TGCAGTGCCCTGGGACCCCCGGGGCCGTACTTC. The gene calls are TRBV20-1 and TRBJ2-7; D is tentatively TRBD1 or TRBD2 (5 bases each). The CDR3 sequence is 11 residues long. V lost 6 bases, J lost 12 bases, and 18 bases lay in between. CDR1 is DFQATT and CDR2 is SNEGSKA in the germline V gene (reference sequence).